The next 4 T cell receptor beta chains were all read from a single sample in a study of cytomegalovirus exposure and HLA in healthy donors. With 60 Vbeta and 13 Jbeta primers, the PCR was carried out. Using immunoSEQ multiplex PCR, the repertoire was profiled, and TCRdb retains in-frame clones only, with some absent. The profile shows about 270,000 clones, just over 70% of them singletons. What was sequenced was PBMCs. These receptors all stem from a female donor in good health and CMV-seronegative.

The chain joins TRBV25-1 to TRBJ1-4, with TRBD1 as a possible D gene (6 bases). This CDR3 has 14 residues. The V and J ends lost 5 bases and 8 bases respectively, with 15 bases between them. Germline CDR1 and CDR2: MGHDK and SYGVNS. The CDR3 reads CASSFGGVGEKLFF. DNA of the CDR3: TGTGCCAGCAGTTTTGGGGGCGTGGGAGAAAAACTGTTTTTT.

This clone was counted between two and nine times. V usage is TRBV6-5 and J usage is TRBJ1-3; 7 nucleotides line up with TRBD1. Unmatched junction bases numbered 0, after V lost 2 bases and J lost 2 bases. CDR1 is MNHEY, CDR2 SVGAGI, per germline. This CDR3 comprises 14 residues. As DNA, the CDR3 is TGTGCCAGCAGTTACGACAGGGCTGGAAACACCATATATTTT. Its protein is CASSYDRAGNTIYF.

The V and J genes are TRBV6-5 and TRBJ1-2, with D perhaps TRBD1 (6 bases). CDR1 is MNHEY, CDR2 SVGAGI, per germline. V lost 10 bases and J lost 0, with 9 bases in between. The CDR3 extends over 12 amino acids. CDR3 loop: CATGTTNYGYTF. The CDR3 region has the DNA TGTGCCACCGGGACAACTAACTATGGCTACACCTTC.

V usage is TRBV6-5 and J usage is TRBJ1-1, with a possible D match to TRBD1 (5 bases). The V and J ends lost 7 bases and 5 bases respectively, with 14 bases between them. The CDR3 extends over 13 amino acids. Per germline, CDR1 MNHEY and CDR2 SVGAGI. The CDR3 sequence: CASTLGVGTEAFF. In DNA form, the CDR3 reads TGTGCCAGCACCCTAGGGGTGGGAACTGAAGCTTTCTTT.